This T cell receptor (beta chain) was captured by sequencing in a study of blood T cell repertoires in COVID-19. Overall study: Samples of COVID-19 (acute and convalescent) were obtained from the United States, Italy and Spain.

V trimming: 4 bases; J trimming: 10 bases; junction bases outside the gene matches: 16. CDR3 length: 16 residues. Germline V gives CDR1 MGHRA, CDR2 YSYEKL. Here immunoSEQ multiplex PCR was the method, and the copy in TCRdb shows in-frame clones only, minus some. The sample comprises about 400,000 clones, over 75% of which are singletons, and around 2.1% rests with the top ten. The J gene is TRBJ2-5, the V gene TRBV4-1; 9 nucleotides match TRBD1. The specimen was PBMCs or T cells enriched from blood (not recorded which). This sequence originates from a middle-aged woman with acute COVID-19. The CDR3 reads CASSRGDRASGSGQYF. DNA of the CDR3: TGCGCCAGCAGCCGGGGGGACAGGGCGTCCGGGAGTGGCCAGTACTTC.